The present T cell receptor (beta chain) was sequenced within a study of cytomegalovirus exposure and HLA in healthy donors (dated by TCRdb to about 2017). Background on the whole study: An earlier analysis of approximately 640 of the donors reported 250 to 300 Gb of sequence data and about 100 million unique TCR beta sequences from about 180 million T cells. Using immunosequencing, the study profiled T cell repertoires from 666 subjects and related those repertoires to cytomegalovirus serostatus. A separate validation cohort of over a hundred different subjects was used in addition to the approximately 670-subject first cohort. Around 330 gigabases of sequencing data and approximately 92 million unique TCR sequences made up an early release that covered several hundred HLA-typed donors. The study aimed to test whether signatures of past pathogen exposure could be identified by cataloging public T cell receptors. In a later genetic analysis, genome-wide SNP genotypes for about 65% of the roughly 700 donors were used, and that subset was treated as a discovery cohort. Donor age, sex, ethnicity and CMV serostatus were compiled alongside the repertoire data. Roughly 5 DR-DQ haplotypes were handled as single units for association and clustering, since linkage in the cohort was strong. In the later analysis, no new phenotypic data were used to find candidate immune exposures; instead, reliance was placed on TCR beta sequences and their occurrence across donors. Among roughly 400 genotyped donors of the cohort, an average of around 240,000 unique TCR beta nucleotide sequences was sequenced per donor, of which 15% to 20% were non-productive. The genetic ancestry cluster associated with self-reported Caucasian donors included over 65% of the 300 to 400 genotyped donors. A later analysis re-analyzed previously published TCR beta repertoires from 666 donors and added high-resolution HLA genotyping to study TCR occurrence patterns. The number of donors typed differed by locus, with about 629-640 for A, B, C, DRB1 and DQB1, 522 for DQA1, 606 for DPA1, and around 460 for DPB1. HLA typing covered class I and class II loci at four-digit resolution. To predict cytomegalovirus infection status, the study combined high-throughput TCR immunosequencing, statistical association of individual TCRs with disease status, and machine learning. In an earlier analysis of over 550 of the donors, high-throughput TCR beta sequencing was used to judge whether each TCR beta V gene segment behaved as functional or pseudogenic. Every discovery cohort repertoire had been produced on one sequencing platform. What the authors observed across the whole study: According to a later genetic analysis, donors in an Asian-associated ancestry cluster had fewer N-insertions in productive TCRs than the approximately 710-donor mean. Specific HLA alleles were associated with 15,000 to 20,000 TCR beta sequences at a false discovery rate of 0.05 in a later analysis. HLA typing was unavailable for some donors at each locus, so association tests used only the typed subset. In a later analysis, HLA-associated TCR beta chains showed more clonal expansion and lower generation probabilities than non-associated chains that were equally common. The only immune exposure information available for the cohort was CMV serostatus. A later analysis found that TCR association rates varied across HLA loci, with DRB1 alleles showing the most associated TCRs and HLA-C alleles the fewest. This cohort had only TCR beta chains sequenced, and the lack of alpha or paired-chain data limited which features could be detected. In a later analysis, several top co-occurrence clusters were reported to appear linked to parvovirus B19, influenza, CMV and Epstein-Barr virus. A few of the identified cytomegalovirus-associated TCR beta chains were confirmed in vitro to be specific for cytomegalovirus antigens. Presence/absence analyses assumed roughly uniform sequencing depth across donors, an assumption that may not hold. In an earlier analysis of fewer than 700 of the donors, most TCR beta V segments appeared in productive rearrangements about 87% or about 30% of the time, broadly matching IMGT annotations. Linkage disequilibrium might explain the correlated functional status among segregating V segments, but an unknown experimental factor could not be excluded. When HLA alleles, especially DR and DQ, strongly co-occurred, attributing TCR associations to individual alleles was difficult. The earlier analysis of 450 to 700 of the donors excluded over 15 rarely observed V segments, including chromosome 9 orphons, because counts were too low. The authors suggested that the approach could potentially be extended to other disease states and immunological phenotypes. The classifier was reported to diagnose cytomegalovirus status with high specificity and sensitivity in both the original and validation cohorts. The study gave a list of about 170 TCR beta chains associated with cytomegalovirus. Most TCR sequences were observed very rarely across donors, whereas some public TCRs were present in many individuals. A later genetic analysis associated a missense DCLRE1C variant with V-gene and J-gene trimming of TCR beta chains, and an independent cohort replicated the association. A further reported finding was that TCR beta sequences accurately predicted the HLA-A and HLA-B alleles for most subjects in the first cohort. Most CMV-associated TCR beta chains appeared to be HLA-restricted in a later analysis, and the HLA associations seemed to be driven largely by CMV exposure. Because the 87-base-pair reads could not distinguish some IMGT-functional V segments, including TRBV6-2 and TRBV6-3, those segments were excluded. A cluster of highly shared sequence variants was judged likely to be a technical artifact of the sequencing pipeline.

Regarding this clone: This receptor's antigen is unknown. The input lacks base qualities; no much larger clone sits a single base away.

The library was produced with the immunoSEQ multiplex PCR assay. A mixture of 60 forward primers for TCR Vbeta segments and 13 reverse primers for TCR Jbeta segments was used in the multiplex PCR. The CDR3 region of rearranged TCR beta genes was amplified from genomic DNA by a multiplex PCR assay. Amplified TCR beta libraries were sequenced as 87-base-pair reads on the Illumina HiSeq System. The published analysis was carried out like this. A later analysis tallied 70 million to 100 million unique TCR beta chains across the 700 or so repertoires, and approximately 9.9 million of those chains were shared by two or more donors. Raw reads were error-corrected and collapsed into unique sequences by a nearest-neighbor algorithm in which closely related sequences were merged to remove PCR and sequencing errors. Alignment of CDR3 sequences to IMGT reference sequences was used to assign V, D and J gene segments. For a sequence to be retained, at least a six-nucleotide match to both a V gene segment and a J gene segment was required. Rearrangements were classified as productive when the CDR3 lacked stop codons and remained in frame with V and J, and all other rearrangements were classified as non-productive. CDR3 was defined according to IMGT convention as the region running from the second conserved V-encoded cysteine to the conserved J-encoded phenylalanine. In an earlier analysis of 550 to 650 of the donors, sequences lacking an unambiguous match to a single V gene segment were excluded. An earlier analysis of approximately 590 of the donors classified V segments as functional when productive rearrangements were above 56.7% and as segregating when the standard deviation between donors was above 5%. A statistical classification framework was built to diagnose cytomegalovirus status from the catalog of TCR beta chain sequences. In a later analysis, TCR nucleotide sequences were compared against IMGT/GENE-DB human TR gene sequences so that V and J genes could be assigned. In a later analysis, CDR3 sequences and most-parsimonious VDJ recombination scenarios were assigned using the TCRdist pipeline. In a later analysis, every TCR beta chain was defined by the combination of its CDR3 amino acid sequence and its V-gene family, and reads without a unique V-gene family were dropped. To address suspected cross-contamination and a sequencing artifact, a later analysis removed approximately 590 highly shared, low-generation-probability nucleotide sequences. In a later analysis, a clonal expansion index was calculated for each public chain from normalized within-repertoire ranks of inferred template counts. In a later analysis, generation probabilities were computed with a VDJ recombination model fitted to out-of-frame rearrangements, and the resulting probabilities were checked against IGoR. A later analysis scored TCR-TCR, TCR-HLA and TCR-CMV co-occurrence with hypergeometric tests, applying a repertoire-size bias correction to TCR pairs. A later analysis estimated false discovery rates by permuting HLA or CMV assignments 20 times. In a later analysis, co-occurring TCRs were grouped using DBSCAN, with TCRdist sequence similarity added in when clustering inside HLA-allele-positive subsets. Repertoires with fewer than 30,000 or more than 120,000 public chains were left out of co-occurrence clustering, as were about 5 repertoires with anomalous nucleotide sharing. TCRdb obtained this table from immuneACCESS and retained in-frame rearrangements with V and J assigned. These tables miss some clones; where compared with another copy, unresolved V genes account for less than half of the shortfall, and the remainder is unexplained. V, J and clone size are taken as reported in that table, and D and trimming were inferred from the DNA itself. The table for this sample lists 150,000 to 200,000 clones; 75% of them were counted only once. Jointly, the top ten make up less than 5% of the sample.

The CDR1 and CDR2 encoded by the germline V gene are LGHNA and YSLEER. Inclusive of the bounding cysteine and phenylalanine, the CDR3 is 16 residues long. CDR3 DNA is the only sequence kept; it has 48 bases, read in frame from the first base. V was cut back by 4 bases and J by 8 bases, leaving a gap of 21 bases between them. The cohort was made up of under 800 healthy bone marrow donors. At the time of sampling, every cohort member was nominally healthy, though immune exposures that went unrecorded were likely present. The donor tested CMV seronegative, placing the donor among the 300 to 450 seronegative members of the cohort. Every donor gave a peripheral blood sample, and the peripheral blood mononuclear cells from that sample were used for TCR beta sequencing. The Qiagen DNeasy Blood Extraction Kit was used to extract genomic DNA from the blood cell samples.

This receptor was obtained from a male donor in good health and CMV-seronegative. The chain links TRBV4-3 with TRBJ2-4, with a weak D call of TRBD1 (5 bases match). Input material: PBMCs. The DNA reads TGCGCCAGCAGCCGGAATAGACTGGCAAAAGGGGACATTCAGTACTTC. Its protein reads: CASSRNRLAKGDIQYF.